This T cell receptor beta chain originates from a study of identical twins. Study outcomes and limitations: Conclusions came from cross-sectional statistical analysis, not from following the same donors.

The ends were cut back, 0 bases at V and 11 bases at J, with 14 bases in the middle. The CDR3 has 13 amino acids. Looked up from germline, CDR1 is SQVTM and CDR2 is ANQGSEA. After template switching added a universal primer site, the resulting cDNA carried unique molecular identifiers. TCRdb re-analysed the 5' RACE reads in MiXCR, keeping a single row per CDR3 protein. The data show approximately 230,000 distinct CDR3 sequences, 5% to 7% seen once. Turning to this clonotype: Its antigen is currently unknown.

These data were also reused for a study on T cells expressing NK-cell markers. That publication notes: These clonotypes also led the CD3+CD56-NKG2C+ fraction in a handful of donors.

This chain links TRBV29-1 with TRBJ2-1, with a tentative D call TRBD1 (5 bases). This clonotype was obtained from a woman aged 18-29 years in good health. The sample taken for sequencing was CD8+ T cells sorted from blood. The CDR3 is CSVEDGQAHQQFF. The CDR3 bases are TGCAGCGTTGAAGATGGACAAGCGCACCAGCAGTTCTTC.